This entry lists 13 T cell receptor beta chains sequenced from one sample in a study of post-analysis software for immune sequencing data. Antigens for these TCRs are unknown. Unique molecular identifiers were built into the TCR beta cDNA libraries. TCRdb recomputed calls from the PCR reads with MiXCR, one row per CDR3 protein. The data contain some 500,000 distinct CDR3 sequences, roughly 45% of them singletons. Study-wide results and limits: Controls had lower frequencies than patients of about 5 TRBV segments, which included TRBV5-6, TRBV5-1 and TRBV20-1.

Sequencing used blood. The receptors derive from a girl aged 10-17 years with multiple sclerosis.

The chain joins TRBV29-1 to TRBJ2-5; tentative D call: TRBD1 (6 bases). The DNA end lines up better with TRBJ2-7; the J call may be wrong. Germline V gene lookup returns CDR1 SQVTM and CDR2 ANQGSEA. This CDR3 is 11 amino acids long. CDR3 amino acids: CSVVRDNEQYF. CDR3 nucleotides: TGCAGCGTAGTAAGGGACAACGAGCAGTACTTC.

This clonotype was seen only a few times. The J gene is TRBJ2-3, the V gene TRBV5-1; possibly TRBD1 for D (5 bases). Trimming stripped 6 bases from V and 4 bases from J, with 18 bases between. Germline loops: CDR1 SGHRS, CDR2 YFSETQ. The CDR3 is made up of 15 amino acids. CDR3 coding DNA: TGCGCCAGCACGCAGGGCTGGGGAAAAGCAGATACGCAGTATTTT. Translation gives CASTQGWGKADTQYF.

The V and J genes are TRBV24-1 and TRBJ2-1; D not resolved. Near its end, the DNA agrees better with TRBJ2-7, so the J call may be wrong. The germline V gene encodes CDR1 KGHDR and CDR2 SFDVKD. The CDR3 has 12 amino acids. The CDR3 nucleotides are TGTGCCACCAGTGATTTGACCAATGAGCAGTACTTC. The encoded protein is CATSDLTNEQYF.

This clonotype was counted only a few times. The chain recombines TRBV4-3 with TRBJ2-5; D may be TRBD1 (5 bases). Germline-derived CDR1 and CDR2 are LGHNA and YSLEER. The CDR3 covers 14 residues. V was trimmed by 0 bases and J by 11 bases, leaving 16 bases between them. CDR3 amino acids: CASSQDRGRWPQYF. CDR3 sequence (DNA): TGCGCCAGCAGCCAAGATAGGGGCAGGTGGCCGCAGTACTTC.

J is TRBJ2-7 and V is TRBV12-3 or TRBV12-4; 8 bases line up with TRBD2. Trimming at V came to 3 bases and at J to 2 bases, leaving 18 bases not matched to a gene. The CDR3 totals 19 residues. CDR3 nucleotides: TGTGCCAGCAGTTTTGAGGGGAGCGGGAGCCTCTTCCAAACCTACGAGCAGTACTTC. It codes for CASSFEGSGSLFQTYEQYF.

Of note for this clonotype: The junction shows a germline mismatch at one end, possibly a read error. The chain joins TRBV7-2 to TRBJ2-2; the D call may be TRBD1 or TRBD2 (6 bases each). The CDR3 runs to 15 residues. The V gene's germline CDR1 is SGHTA and CDR2 FQGNSA. The CDR3 sequence: CASSLAPGATGELFF. The CDR3 nucleotides are TGTGCCAGTAGCTTAGCCCCGGGGGCCACCGGGGAGCTGTTTTTT.

The chain links TRBV20-1 to TRBJ1-5; 7 bases fit TRBD1. Losses at the gene ends were 4 bases for V and 6 bases for J; bases not matched to a gene: 9. Germline CDR1 DFQATT, CDR2 SNEGSKA (reference sequence). CDR3 length equals 14 residues. The CDR3 spells CSATGQRDGQPQHF. CDR3 bases: TGCAGTGCTACGGGACAGAGGGATGGTCAGCCCCAGCATTTT.

This clonotype occurred a few times. The chain recombines TRBV7-9 with TRBJ2-1, with 7 positions matching TRBD2. V gave up 5 bases and J gave up 2 bases; unmatched junction bases: 9. Germline V gives CDR1 SEHNR, CDR2 FQNEAQ (reference sequence). CDR3 length: 16 residues. CDR3 amino acids: CASSPLAAIPYNEQFF. CDR3 nucleotides: TGTGCCAGCAGCCCCCTAGCGGCGATTCCCTACAATGAGCAGTTCTTC.

V and J are TRBV5-1 and TRBJ2-7, with 14 bases that match TRBD2. This CDR3 comprises 17 residues. CDR1 and CDR2 from the germline V gene are SGHRS and YFSETQ. J gave up 4 bases and V 0 bases, and 6 bases lay outside the gene matches. The CDR3 protein is CASSLGLAGGSPYEQYF. Here the CDR3 DNA reads TGCGCCAGCAGCTTGGGACTAGCGGGAGGGTCGCCATACGAGCAGTACTTC. Full variable domain (remainder filled in from reference TRBV5-1 and TRBJ2-7): KAGVTQTPRYLIKTRGQQVTLSCSPISGHRSVSWYQQTPGQGLQFLFEYFSETQRNKGNFPGRFSGRQFSNSRSEMNVSTLELGDSALYLCASSLGLAGGSPYEQYFGPGTRLTVT.

The chain carries TRBV5-1 and TRBJ1-2; TRBD1 might be the D (5 bases). Germline CDR1 SGHRS, CDR2 YFSETQ. V lost 0 bases to trimming and J lost 4 bases, with 13 bases between them. This CDR3 has 15 residues. The CDR3 loop is CASSLDLRGAYGYTF. DNA of the CDR3: TGCGCCAGCAGCTTGGACCTCCGGGGCGCCTATGGCTACACCTTC.

This chain joins TRBV28 and TRBJ1-2; D gene ambiguous. V shed 3 bases and J shed 0 bases, with 8 bases lying between them. CDR1 and CDR2 from the germline V gene are MDHEN and SYDVKM. This CDR3 is 14 amino acids long. The CDR3 loop reads CASSFGEANYGYTF. In nucleotides, the CDR3 is TGTGCCAGCAGTTTTGGAGAAGCTAACTATGGCTACACCTTC.

The sample holds a few counts of this clonotype. The chain has TRBV15 and TRBJ1-6; TRBD1 agrees at 9 bases. The CDR3 spans 15 residues. V shed 2 bases, J shed 7 bases, and the junction held 3 bases outside the gene matches. Germline V gives CDR1 LNHNV, CDR2 YYDKDF (reference sequence). CDR3 nucleotide sequence: TGTGCCACCAGCAGAACCGGGACAGGGAATTCACCCCTCCACTTT. Encoded protein: CATSRTGTGNSPLHF.

The chain links TRBV2 to TRBJ2-5, with a weak D call TRBD2 (5 bases). The end of the DNA aligns better with TRBJ2-7, so the J call may be wrong. This CDR3 region has 15 residues. The germline V gene has CDR1 SNHLY and CDR2 FYNNEI. CDR3 nucleotides: TGTGCCAGCAGTGAAGGAGGGTTCGGGATGGGCGAGCAGTACTTC. Protein product: CASSEGGFGMGEQYF.